Listed below are T cell receptor beta chains from one sample, sequenced in a study of blood T cell repertoires in COVID-19. TCRdb's table, derived via immunoSEQ multiplex PCR, lists solely in-frame clones and lacks some. In the table there are some 95,000 clones, 80% of which are singletons. The sample comprised peripheral blood. Receptor source: a man aged 50-60 years who had recovered from COVID-19. Both conserved end residues are part of each CDR3. The D gene is left open where the match is weak. Some rows have no size entry. The others give once, few or many, or a class for an expanded clone.

CDR3	DNA	V	J	D	size
CASSQALAGAGGTDTQYF	TGCGCCAGCAGCCAAGCACTAGCGGGAGCTGGGGGCACAGATACGCAGTATTTT	TRBV4-1	TRBJ2-3	TRBD2	medium-sized
CASSGGNSPLHF	TGTGCCAGCAGCGGAGGGAATTCACCCCTCCACTTT	TRBV7-6	TRBJ1-6	NA	NA
CASSYQAPFNNQPQHF	TGTGCCAGCAGTTATCAGGCCCCATTTAACAATCAGCCCCAGCATTTT	TRBV6-6	TRBJ1-5	NA	NA
CASSLQGSPLHF	TGTGCCAGCAGCTTACAGGGTTCACCCCTCCACTTT	TRBV7-2	TRBJ1-6	NA	NA
CASSPTGGTEAFF	TGTGCCAGCAGTCCTACAGGGGGCACTGAAGCTTTCTTT	TRBV6-5	TRBJ1-1	TRBD1	NA
CASSPDRGLGNTIYF	TGTGCCAGCTCACCTGACAGGGGGCTCGGAAACACCATATATTTT	TRBV18	TRBJ1-3	TRBD1	once
CATQRGQETQYF	TGTGCCACCCAGCGGGGGCAAGAGACCCAGTACTTC	TRBV15	TRBJ2-5	TRBD2	NA
CASSLWDRVEQYF	TGTGCCAGCAGTTTATGGGACAGGGTCGAGCAGTACTTC	TRBV12-3/TRBV12-4	TRBJ2-7	TRBD1	NA
CASSSTANTGELFF	TGTGCCAGCAGTTCCACAGCGAACACCGGGGAGCTGTTTTTT	TRBV7-8	TRBJ2-2	NA	NA
CASSLAKSQGLPEAFF	TGCGCCAGCAGCTTGGCCAAATCACAGGGCCTCCCTGAAGCTTTCTTT	TRBV5-1	TRBJ1-1	NA	few
CASRPPSSPLHF	TGTGCCAGCAGACCCCCTAGTTCACCCCTCCACTTT	TRBV7-2	TRBJ1-6	NA	NA
CASSPPPGGTEAFF	TGTGCCAGCTCACCACCGCCAGGGGGCACTGAAGCTTTCTTT	TRBV18	TRBJ1-1	TRBD1	NA
CASSPRGENTIYF	TGTGCCAGCTCACCCCGGGGGGAGAACACCATATATTTT	TRBV18	TRBJ1-3	NA	NA
CASSLSASNEKLFF	TGTGCCAGCAGTTTATCGGCCAGTAATGAAAAACTGTTTTTT	TRBV27	TRBJ1-4	NA	NA
CASSDGGWYEFF	TGTGCCAGCAGTGACGGGGGGTGGTATGAGTTCTTC	TRBV12-3/TRBV12-4	TRBJ2-1	TRBD2	NA
CASLIYNEQFF	TGTGCCAGTCTTATCTACAATGAGCAGTTCTTC	TRBV5-8	TRBJ2-1	NA	NA
CASSERRRGMSSYNEQFF	TGTGCCAGCAGTGAACGGCGGCGGGGTATGAGCTCCTACAATGAGCAGTTCTTC	TRBV2	TRBJ2-1	NA	NA